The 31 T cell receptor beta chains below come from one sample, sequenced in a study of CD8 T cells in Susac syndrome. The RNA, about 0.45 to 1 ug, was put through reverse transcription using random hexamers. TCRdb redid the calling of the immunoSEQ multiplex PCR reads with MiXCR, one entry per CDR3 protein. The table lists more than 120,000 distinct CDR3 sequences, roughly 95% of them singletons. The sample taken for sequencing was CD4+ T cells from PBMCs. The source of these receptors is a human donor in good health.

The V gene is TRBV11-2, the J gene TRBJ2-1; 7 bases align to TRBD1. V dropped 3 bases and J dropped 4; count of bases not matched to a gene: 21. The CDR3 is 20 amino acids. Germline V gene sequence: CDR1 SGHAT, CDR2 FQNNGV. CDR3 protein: CASSFLSRARGLLVYNEQFF. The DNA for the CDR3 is TGTGCCAGCAGCTTCCTCTCCCGGGCCAGGGGGTTACTAGTTTACAATGAGCAGTTCTTC.

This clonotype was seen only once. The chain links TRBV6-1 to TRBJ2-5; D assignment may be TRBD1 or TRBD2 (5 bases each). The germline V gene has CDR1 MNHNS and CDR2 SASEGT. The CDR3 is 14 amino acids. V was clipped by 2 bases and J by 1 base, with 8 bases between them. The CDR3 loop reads CASSERGVQETQYF. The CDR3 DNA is TGTGCCAGCAGTGAAAGAGGGGTCCAAGAGACCCAGTACTTC.

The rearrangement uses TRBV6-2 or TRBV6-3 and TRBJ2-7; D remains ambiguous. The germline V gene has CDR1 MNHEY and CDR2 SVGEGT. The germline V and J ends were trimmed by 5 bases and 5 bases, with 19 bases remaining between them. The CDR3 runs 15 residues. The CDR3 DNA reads TGTGCCAGCAGTGACCGAGCCGCGGAGTTCGACGAGCAGTACTTC. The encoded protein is CASSDRAAEFDEQYF.

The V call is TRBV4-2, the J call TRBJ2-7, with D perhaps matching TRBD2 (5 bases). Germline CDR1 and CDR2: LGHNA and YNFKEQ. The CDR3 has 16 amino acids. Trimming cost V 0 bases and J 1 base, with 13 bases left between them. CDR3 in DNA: TGTGCCAGCAGCCAAGATCATTCTAGCAATTCCTACGAGCAGTACTTC. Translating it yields CASSQDHSSNSYEQYF.

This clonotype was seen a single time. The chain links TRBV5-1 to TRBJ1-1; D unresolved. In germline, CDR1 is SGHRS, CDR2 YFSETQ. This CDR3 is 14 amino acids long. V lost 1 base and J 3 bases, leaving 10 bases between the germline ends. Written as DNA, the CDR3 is TGCGCCAGCAGCTTGACAGCAGGCGACACTGAAGCTTTCTTT. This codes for CASSLTAGDTEAFF.

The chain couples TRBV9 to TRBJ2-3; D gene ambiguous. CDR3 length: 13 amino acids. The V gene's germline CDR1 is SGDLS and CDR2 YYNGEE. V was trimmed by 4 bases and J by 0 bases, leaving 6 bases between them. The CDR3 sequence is CASSPFSTDTQYF. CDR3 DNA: TGTGCCAGCAGCCCGTTTAGCACAGATACGCAGTATTTT.

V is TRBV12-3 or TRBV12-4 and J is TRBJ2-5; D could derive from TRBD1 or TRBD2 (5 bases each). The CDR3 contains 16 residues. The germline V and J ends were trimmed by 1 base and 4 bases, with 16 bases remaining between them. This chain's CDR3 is CASSLGLQGRGETQYF. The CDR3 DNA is TGTGCCAGCAGTTTAGGGCTCCAGGGACGTGGAGAGACCCAGTACTTC.

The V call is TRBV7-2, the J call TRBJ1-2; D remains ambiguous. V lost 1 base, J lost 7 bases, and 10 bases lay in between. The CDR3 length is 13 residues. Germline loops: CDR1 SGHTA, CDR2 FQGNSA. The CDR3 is CASSLGSRTGYTF. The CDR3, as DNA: TGTGCCAGCAGCTTAGGTAGTAGGACTGGCTACACCTTC. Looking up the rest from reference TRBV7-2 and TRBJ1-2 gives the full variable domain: GAGVSQSPSNKVTEKGKDVELRCDPISGHTALYWYRQSLGQGLEFLIYFQGNSAPDKSGLPSDRFSAERTGGSVSTLTIQRTQQEDSAVYLCASSLGSRTGYTFGSGTRLTVV.

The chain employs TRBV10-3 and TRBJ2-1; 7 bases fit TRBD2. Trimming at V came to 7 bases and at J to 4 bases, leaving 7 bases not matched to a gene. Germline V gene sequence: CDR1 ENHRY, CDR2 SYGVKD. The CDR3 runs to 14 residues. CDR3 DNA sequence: TGTGCCATCACGCCTAGCGGACCGTACAATGAGCAGTTCTTC. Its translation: CAITPSGPYNEQFF.

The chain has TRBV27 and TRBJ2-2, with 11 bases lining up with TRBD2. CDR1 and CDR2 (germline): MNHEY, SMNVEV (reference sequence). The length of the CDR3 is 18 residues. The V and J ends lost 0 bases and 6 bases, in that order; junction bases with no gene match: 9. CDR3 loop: CASSLSGLAGLGAGELFF. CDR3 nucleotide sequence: TGTGCCAGCAGTTTATCCGGACTAGCGGGTTTGGGGGCCGGGGAGCTGTTTTTT.

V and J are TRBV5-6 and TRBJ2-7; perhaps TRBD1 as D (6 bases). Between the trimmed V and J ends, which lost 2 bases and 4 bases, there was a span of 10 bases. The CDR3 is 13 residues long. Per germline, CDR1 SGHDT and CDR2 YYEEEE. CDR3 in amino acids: CASSFSQGYEQYF. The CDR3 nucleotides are TGTGCCAGCAGCTTTAGTCAGGGGTACGAGCAGTACTTC.

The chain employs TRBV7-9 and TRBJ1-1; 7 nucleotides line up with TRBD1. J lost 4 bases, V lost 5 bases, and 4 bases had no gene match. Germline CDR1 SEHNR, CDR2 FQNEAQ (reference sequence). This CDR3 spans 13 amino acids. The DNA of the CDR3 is TGTGCCAGCAGCAAGGGGGCATTCACTGAAGCTTTCTTT. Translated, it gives CASSKGAFTEAFF.

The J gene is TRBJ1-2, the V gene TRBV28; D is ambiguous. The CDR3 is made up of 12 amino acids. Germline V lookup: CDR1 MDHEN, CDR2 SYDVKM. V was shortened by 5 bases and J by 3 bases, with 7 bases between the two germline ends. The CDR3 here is CASSVGDYGYTF. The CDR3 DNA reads TGTGCCAGCAGTGTAGGAGACTATGGCTACACCTTC.

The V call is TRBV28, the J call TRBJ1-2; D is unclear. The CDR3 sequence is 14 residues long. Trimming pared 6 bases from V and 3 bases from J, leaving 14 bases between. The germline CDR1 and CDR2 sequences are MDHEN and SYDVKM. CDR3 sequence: CASSLLGGYYGYTF. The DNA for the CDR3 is TGTGCCAGCAGCCTTCTAGGCGGCTACTATGGCTACACCTTC.

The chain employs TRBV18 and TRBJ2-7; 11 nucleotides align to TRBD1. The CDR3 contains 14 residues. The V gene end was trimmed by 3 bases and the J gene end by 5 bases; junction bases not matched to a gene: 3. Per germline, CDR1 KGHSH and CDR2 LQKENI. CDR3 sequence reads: CASSPDRGHNEQYF. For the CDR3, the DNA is TGTGCCAGCTCACCGGACAGGGGGCATAACGAGCAGTACTTC.

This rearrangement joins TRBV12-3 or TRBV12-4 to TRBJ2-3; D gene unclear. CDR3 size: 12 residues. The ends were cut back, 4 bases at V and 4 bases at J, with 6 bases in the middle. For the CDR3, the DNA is TGTGCCAGCAGTTCCGAGGCAGATACGCAGTATTTT. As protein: CASSSEADTQYF.

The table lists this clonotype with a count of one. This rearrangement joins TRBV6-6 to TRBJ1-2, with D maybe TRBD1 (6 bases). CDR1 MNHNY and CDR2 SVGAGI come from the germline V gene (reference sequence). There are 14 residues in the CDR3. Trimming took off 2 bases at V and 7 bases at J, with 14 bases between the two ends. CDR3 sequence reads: CASSYGGRDGGYTF. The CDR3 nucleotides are TGTGCCAGCAGTTACGGGGGCAGGGATGGTGGCTACACCTTC.

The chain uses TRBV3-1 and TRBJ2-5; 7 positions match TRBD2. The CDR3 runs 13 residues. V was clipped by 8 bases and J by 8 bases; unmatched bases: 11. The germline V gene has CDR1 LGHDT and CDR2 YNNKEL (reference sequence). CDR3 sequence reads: CASGREPTGTQYF. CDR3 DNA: TGTGCCAGCGGGCGGGAGCCCACGGGAACCCAGTACTTC.

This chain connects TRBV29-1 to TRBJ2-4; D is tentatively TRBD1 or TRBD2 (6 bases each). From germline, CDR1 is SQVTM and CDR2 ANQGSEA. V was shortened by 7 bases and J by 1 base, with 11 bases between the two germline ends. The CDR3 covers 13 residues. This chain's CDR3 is CSAEGGAKNIQYF. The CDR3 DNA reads TGCAGCGCCGAAGGGGGGGCCAAAAACATTCAGTACTTC. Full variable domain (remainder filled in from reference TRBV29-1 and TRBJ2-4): SAVISQKPSRDICQRGTSLTIQCQVDSQVTMMFWYRQQPGQSLTLIATANQGSEATYESGFVIDKFPISRPNLTFSTLTVSNMSPEDSSIYLCSAEGGAKNIQYFGAGTRLSVL.

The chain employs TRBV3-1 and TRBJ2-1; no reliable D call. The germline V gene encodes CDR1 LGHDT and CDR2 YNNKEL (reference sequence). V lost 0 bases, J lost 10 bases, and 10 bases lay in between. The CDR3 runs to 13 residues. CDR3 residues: CASSQDQTWEQFF. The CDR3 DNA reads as TGTGCCAGCAGCCAAGATCAAACTTGGGAGCAGTTCTTC.

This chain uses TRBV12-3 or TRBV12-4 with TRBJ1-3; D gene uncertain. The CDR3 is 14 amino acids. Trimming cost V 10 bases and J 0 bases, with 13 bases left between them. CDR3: CATRFTRSGNTIYF. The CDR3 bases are TGTGCCACCCGATTTACGCGCTCTGGAAACACCATATATTTT.

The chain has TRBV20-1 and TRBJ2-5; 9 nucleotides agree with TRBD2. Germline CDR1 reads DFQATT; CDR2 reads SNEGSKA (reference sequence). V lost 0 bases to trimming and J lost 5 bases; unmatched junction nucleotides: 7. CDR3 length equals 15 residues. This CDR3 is CSAREAASGMETQYF. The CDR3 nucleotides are TGCAGTGCTAGAGAGGCGGCTAGCGGGATGGAGACCCAGTACTTC.

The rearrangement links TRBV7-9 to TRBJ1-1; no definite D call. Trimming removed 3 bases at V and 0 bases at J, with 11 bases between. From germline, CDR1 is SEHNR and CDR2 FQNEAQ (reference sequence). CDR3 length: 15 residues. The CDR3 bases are TGTGCCAGCAGCTTGAGTTCTGTTATGAACACTGAAGCTTTCTTT. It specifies CASSLSSVMNTEAFF.

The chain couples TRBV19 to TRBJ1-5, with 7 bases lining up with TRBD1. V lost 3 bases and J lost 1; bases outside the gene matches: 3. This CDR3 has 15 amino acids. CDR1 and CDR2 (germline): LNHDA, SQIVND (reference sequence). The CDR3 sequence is CASSIGTASNQPQHF. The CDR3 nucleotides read TGTGCCAGTAGTATCGGGACAGCCAGCAATCAGCCCCAGCATTTT.

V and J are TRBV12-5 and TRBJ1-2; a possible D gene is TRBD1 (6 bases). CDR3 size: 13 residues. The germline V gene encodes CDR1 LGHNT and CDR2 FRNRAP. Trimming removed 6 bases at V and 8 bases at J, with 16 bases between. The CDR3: CASGYRVPEGYTF. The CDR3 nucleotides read TGTGCTAGTGGATACAGGGTTCCTGAAGGCTACACCTTC.

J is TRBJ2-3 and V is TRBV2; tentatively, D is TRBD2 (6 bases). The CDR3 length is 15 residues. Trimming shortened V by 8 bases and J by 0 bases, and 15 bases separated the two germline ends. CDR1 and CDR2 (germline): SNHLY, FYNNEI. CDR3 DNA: TGTGCCAGCGGCGCGGAGGGAACTAGCACAGATACGCAGTATTTT. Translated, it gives CASGAEGTSTDTQYF.

The CDR3 is CATSREQGVNTEAFF. The DNA for the CDR3 is TGTGCCACCAGCAGAGAACAGGGAGTGAACACTGAAGCTTTCTTT. The chain joins TRBV15 to TRBJ1-1; TRBD1 might be the D (6 bases). CDR3 size: 15 residues. The V gene lost 0 bases and the J gene lost 0 bases, with 8 bases spanning the gap. Germline V lookup: CDR1 LNHNV, CDR2 YYDKDF (reference sequence).

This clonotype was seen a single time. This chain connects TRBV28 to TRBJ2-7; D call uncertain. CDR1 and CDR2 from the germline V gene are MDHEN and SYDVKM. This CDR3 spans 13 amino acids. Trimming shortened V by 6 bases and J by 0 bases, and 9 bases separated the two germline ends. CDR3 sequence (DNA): TGTGCCAGCAGGCTACCGAGCTCCTACGAGCAGTACTTC. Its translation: CASRLPSSYEQYF.

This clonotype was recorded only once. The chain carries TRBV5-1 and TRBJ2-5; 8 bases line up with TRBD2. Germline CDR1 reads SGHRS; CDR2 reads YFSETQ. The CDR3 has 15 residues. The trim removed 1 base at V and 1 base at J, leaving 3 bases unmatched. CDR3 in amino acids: CASSLLAGIQETQYF. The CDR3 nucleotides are TGCGCCAGCAGCTTGCTAGCGGGTATCCAAGAGACCCAGTACTTC.

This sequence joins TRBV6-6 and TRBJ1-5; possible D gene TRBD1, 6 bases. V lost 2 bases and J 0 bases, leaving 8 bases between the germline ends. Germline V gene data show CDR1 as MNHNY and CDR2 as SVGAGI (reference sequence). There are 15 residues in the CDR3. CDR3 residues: CASSYRQASNQPQHF. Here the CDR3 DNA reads TGTGCCAGCAGTTACCGACAGGCTAGCAATCAGCCCCAGCATTTT.

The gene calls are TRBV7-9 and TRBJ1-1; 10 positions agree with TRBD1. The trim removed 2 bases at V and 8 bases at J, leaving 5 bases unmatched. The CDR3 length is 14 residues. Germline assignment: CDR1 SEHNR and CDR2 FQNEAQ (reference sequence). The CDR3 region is CASSLLGTGAEAFF. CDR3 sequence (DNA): TGTGCCAGCAGCTTATTGGGGACAGGGGCCGAAGCTTTCTTT.